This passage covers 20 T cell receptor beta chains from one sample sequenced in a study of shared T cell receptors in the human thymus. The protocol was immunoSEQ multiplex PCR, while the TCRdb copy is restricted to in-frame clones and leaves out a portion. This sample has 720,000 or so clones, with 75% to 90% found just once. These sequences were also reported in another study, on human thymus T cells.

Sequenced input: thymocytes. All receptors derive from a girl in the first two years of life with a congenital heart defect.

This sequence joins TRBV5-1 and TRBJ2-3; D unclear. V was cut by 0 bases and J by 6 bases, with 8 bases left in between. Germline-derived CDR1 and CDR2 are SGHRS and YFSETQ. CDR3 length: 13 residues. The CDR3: CASSLGPGDTQYF. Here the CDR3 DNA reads TGCGCCAGCAGCTTGGGGCCCGGGGATACGCAGTATTTT.

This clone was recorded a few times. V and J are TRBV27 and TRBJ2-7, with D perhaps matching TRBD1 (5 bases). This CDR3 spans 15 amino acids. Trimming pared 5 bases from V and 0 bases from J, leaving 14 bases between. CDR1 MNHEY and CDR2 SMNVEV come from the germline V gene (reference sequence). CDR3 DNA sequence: TGTGCCAGCAGTCTCGGACAAAACCTCTCCTACGAGCAGTACTTC. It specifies CASSLGQNLSYEQYF.

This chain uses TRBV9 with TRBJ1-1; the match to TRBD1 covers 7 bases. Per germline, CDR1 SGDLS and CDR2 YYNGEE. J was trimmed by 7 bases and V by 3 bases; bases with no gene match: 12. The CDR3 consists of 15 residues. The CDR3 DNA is TGTGCCAGCAGCGAGGGGGCAGGGGTAAAAAGTGAAGCTTTCTTT. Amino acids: CASSEGAGVKSEAFF.

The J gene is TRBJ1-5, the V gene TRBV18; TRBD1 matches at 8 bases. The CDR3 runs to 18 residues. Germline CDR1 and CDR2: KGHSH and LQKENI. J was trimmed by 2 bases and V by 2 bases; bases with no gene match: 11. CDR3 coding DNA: TGTGCCAGCTCACCAGCTGAACCGGACAGGGAGGGCAATCAGCCCCAGCATTTT. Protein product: CASSPAEPDREGNQPQHF.

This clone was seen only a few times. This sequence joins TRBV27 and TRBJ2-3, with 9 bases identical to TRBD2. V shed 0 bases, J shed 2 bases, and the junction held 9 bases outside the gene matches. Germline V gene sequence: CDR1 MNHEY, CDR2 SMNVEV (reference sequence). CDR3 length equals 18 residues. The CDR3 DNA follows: TGTGCCAGCAGTTTATCCCCTAGTAGCGGGGGAATCACAGATACGCAGTATTTT. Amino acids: CASSLSPSSGGITDTQYF.

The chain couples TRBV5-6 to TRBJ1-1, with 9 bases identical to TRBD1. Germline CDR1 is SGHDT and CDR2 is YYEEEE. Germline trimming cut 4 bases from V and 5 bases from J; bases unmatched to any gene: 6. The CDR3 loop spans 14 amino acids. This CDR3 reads CASSPGQGRTEAFF. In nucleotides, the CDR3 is TGTGCCAGCAGCCCGGGACAGGGCCGGACTGAAGCTTTCTTT.

Here the CDR3 DNA reads TGTGCCAGCAGTTTTAGGGGAGGACAGCCCCAGCATTTT. It encodes CASSFRGGQPQHF. The chain links TRBV27 to TRBJ1-5; D might be TRBD1 (5 bases). The germline gives CDR1 MNHEY, CDR2 SMNVEV (reference sequence). Trimming shortened V by 3 bases and J by 7 bases, and 10 bases separated the two germline ends. The CDR3 has 13 residues.

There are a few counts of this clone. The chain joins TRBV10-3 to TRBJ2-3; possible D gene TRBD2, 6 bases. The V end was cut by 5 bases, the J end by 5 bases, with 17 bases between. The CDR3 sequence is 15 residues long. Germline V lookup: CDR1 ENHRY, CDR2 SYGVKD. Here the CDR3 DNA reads TGTGCCATCAGTCTTCACGGGGGATCAGGAGATACGCAGTATTTT. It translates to CAISLHGGSGDTQYF.

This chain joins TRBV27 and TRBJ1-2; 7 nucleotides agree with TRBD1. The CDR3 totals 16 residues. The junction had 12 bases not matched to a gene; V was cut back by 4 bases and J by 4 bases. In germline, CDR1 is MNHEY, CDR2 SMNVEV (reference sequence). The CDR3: CASSSRYRQGSYGYTF. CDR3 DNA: TGTGCCAGCAGTTCCCGCTACCGACAGGGATCCTATGGCTACACCTTC.

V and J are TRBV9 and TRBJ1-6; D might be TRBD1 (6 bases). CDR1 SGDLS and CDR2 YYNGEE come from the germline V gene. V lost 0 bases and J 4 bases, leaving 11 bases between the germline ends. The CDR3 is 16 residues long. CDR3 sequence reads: CASSVAPGHYNSPLHF. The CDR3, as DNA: TGTGCCAGCAGCGTAGCCCCGGGACATTATAATTCACCCCTCCACTTT. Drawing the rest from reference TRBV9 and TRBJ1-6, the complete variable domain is DSGVTQTPKHLITATGQRVTLRCSPRSGDLSVYWYQQSLDQGLQFLIQYYNGEERAKGNILERFSAQQFPDLHSELNLSSLELGDSALYFCASSVAPGHYNSPLHFGNGTRLTVT.

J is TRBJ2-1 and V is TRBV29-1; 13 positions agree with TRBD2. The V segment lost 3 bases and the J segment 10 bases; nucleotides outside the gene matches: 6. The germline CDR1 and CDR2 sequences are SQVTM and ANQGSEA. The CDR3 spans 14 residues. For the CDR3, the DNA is TGCAGCGTTGAGGGGACTAGCGGGGCCGTAGAGCAGTTCTTC. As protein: CSVEGTSGAVEQFF.

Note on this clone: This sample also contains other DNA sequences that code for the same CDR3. Here the CDR3 reads CASSPRRDTGGEQYF. The CDR3, as DNA: TGTGCCAGCAGCCCGCGCAGGGACACAGGAGGCGAGCAGTACTTC. The genes are TRBV14 and TRBJ2-7; TRBD1 might be the D (6 bases). The length of the CDR3 is 15 residues. CDR1 is SGHDN and CDR2 is FVKESK in the germline V gene. Trimming pared 4 bases from V and 6 bases from J, leaving 19 bases between.

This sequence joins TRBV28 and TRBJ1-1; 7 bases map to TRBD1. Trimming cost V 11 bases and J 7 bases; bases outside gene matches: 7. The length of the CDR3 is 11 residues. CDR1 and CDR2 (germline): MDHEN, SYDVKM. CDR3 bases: TGTGCCGCAAGGGGGCGGATTGAAGCTTTCTTT. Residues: CAARGRIEAFF.

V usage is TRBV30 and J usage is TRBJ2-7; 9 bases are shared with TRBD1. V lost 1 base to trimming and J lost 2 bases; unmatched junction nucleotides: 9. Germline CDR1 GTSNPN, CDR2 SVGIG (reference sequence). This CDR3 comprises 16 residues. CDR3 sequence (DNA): TGTGCCTGGAGTGAAGGGACAGGGCTGACCCCCTACGAGCAGTACTTC. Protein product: CAWSEGTGLTPYEQYF.

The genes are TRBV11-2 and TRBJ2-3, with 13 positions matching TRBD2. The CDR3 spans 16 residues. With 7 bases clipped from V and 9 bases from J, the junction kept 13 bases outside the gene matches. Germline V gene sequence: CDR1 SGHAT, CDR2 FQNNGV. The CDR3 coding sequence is TGTGCCAGCATCCTCTGGACTAGCGGGGGAATGGGCACGCAGTATTTT. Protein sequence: CASILWTSGGMGTQYF.

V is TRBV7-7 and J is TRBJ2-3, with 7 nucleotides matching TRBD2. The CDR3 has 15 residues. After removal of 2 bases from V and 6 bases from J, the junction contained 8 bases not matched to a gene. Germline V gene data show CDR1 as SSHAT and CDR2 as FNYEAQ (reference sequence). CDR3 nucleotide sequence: TGTGCCAGCAGCTTACAGCGGGGAGGGGTCGATACGCAGTATTTT. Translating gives CASSLQRGGVDTQYF.

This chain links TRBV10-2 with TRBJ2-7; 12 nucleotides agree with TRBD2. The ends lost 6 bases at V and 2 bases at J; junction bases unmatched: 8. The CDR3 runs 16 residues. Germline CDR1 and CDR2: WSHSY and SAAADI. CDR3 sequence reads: CASSSATSGGAYEQYF. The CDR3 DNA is TGCGCCAGCAGCTCGGCGACTAGCGGGGGTGCCTACGAGCAGTACTTC.

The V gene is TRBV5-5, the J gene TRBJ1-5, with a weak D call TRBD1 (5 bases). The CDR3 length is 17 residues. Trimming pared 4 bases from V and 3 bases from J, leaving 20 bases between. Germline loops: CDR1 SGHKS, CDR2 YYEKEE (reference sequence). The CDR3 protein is CASSTARIGRDNQPQHF. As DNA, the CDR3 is TGTGCCAGCAGCACGGCCCGAATCGGCAGGGACAATCAGCCCCAGCATTTT.

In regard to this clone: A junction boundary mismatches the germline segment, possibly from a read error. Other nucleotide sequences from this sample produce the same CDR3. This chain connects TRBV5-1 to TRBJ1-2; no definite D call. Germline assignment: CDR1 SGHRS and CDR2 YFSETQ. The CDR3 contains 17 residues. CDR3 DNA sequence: TGTGCCAGCAGCCACCAATCCGGGTCTGGGGAGATCTATGGCTACACCTTC. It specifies CASSHQSGSGEIYGYTF.

CDR3 loop: CASSEGWGQGSSNTEAFF. CDR3 DNA: TGTGCCAGCAGCGAGGGCTGGGGACAGGGGTCTTCCAACACTGAAGCTTTCTTT. The chain joins TRBV9 to TRBJ1-1; 10 positions agree with TRBD1. Germline CDR1 and CDR2: SGDLS and YYNGEE. There are 18 residues in the CDR3. J gave up 2 bases and V 3 bases, and 13 bases lay outside the gene matches.